Below are 3 T cell receptor beta chains sequenced from a single sample in a study of T-cell reconstitution after alpha-beta-depleted transplantation in children. A library of TCRbeta sequences, prepared with unique molecular identifiers, was generated. MiXCR, run by TCRdb on the PCR reads, gives a single entry per CDR3 protein. The sample lists 350,000 to 500,000 distinct CDR3 sequences, 43% occurring once. The sample here was PBMCs, taken before TCRalphabeta/CD19-depleted stem cell transplant. These receptors all come from a girl aged 2 to 10 with aplastic anemia, due to receive a stem cell transplant.

As to this clonotype: A much larger clone differs from this one at a single base, so this may be a read error. V usage is TRBV12-3 or TRBV12-4 and J usage is TRBJ1-6; unclear D gene. Trimming shortened V by 5 bases and J by 7 bases, and 15 bases separated the two germline ends. This CDR3 comprises 15 residues. The chain's CDR3 is CASSLSGVGNSPLHF. The CDR3 bases are TGTGCCAGCAGTCTTTCCGGGGTCGGCAATTCACCCCTCCACTTT.

The V and J genes are TRBV7-9 and TRBJ2-5, with TRBD1 matching 7 bases. The CDR3 is made up of 15 amino acids. Germline values: CDR1 SEHNR, CDR2 FQNEAQ (reference sequence). V lost 4 bases and J lost 4; bases outside the gene matches: 9. The CDR3 sequence: CASSSMTGPGETQYF. CDR3 bases: TGTGCCAGCAGCTCGATGACAGGGCCGGGAGAGACCCAGTACTTC.

This clonotype was found a few times. The rearrangement joins TRBV5-1 to TRBJ2-7; 7 nucleotides match TRBD1. The CDR3 consists of 15 residues. With V trimmed by 0 bases and J by 4 bases, 7 bases remained unmatched. Germline CDR1 is SGHRS and CDR2 is YFSETQ. The CDR3 sequence: CASSLGDRVNYEQYF. For the CDR3, the DNA is TGCGCCAGCAGCTTGGGAGACAGGGTAAATTACGAGCAGTACTTC.